These 14 T cell receptor beta chains were sequenced from one sample in a study of T-cell reconstitution after alpha-beta-depleted transplantation in children. During its preparation, the TCRbeta library received unique molecular identifiers. TCRdb called the PCR reads again in MiXCR, with one record for every CDR3 protein. This sample has approximately 220,000 distinct CDR3 sequences, with 17% found just once. Material: PBMCs, mostly from graft donor cells, obtained 360 days after TCRalphabeta/CD19-depleted stem cell transplant. These receptors all stem from a male patient between 2 and 10 years old who had a stem cell transplant for acute lymphoblastic leukemia, so the T cells may come from the graft donor.

This clonotype was seen ten or more times. The chain links TRBV27 to TRBJ1-1; D gene uncertain. The CDR3 sequence is 13 residues long. Trimming removed 5 bases at V and 0 bases at J, with 7 bases between. From germline, CDR1 is MNHEY and CDR2 SMNVEV (reference sequence). The CDR3 is CASSLLMNTEAFF. CDR3 nucleotides: TGTGCCAGCAGTCTACTAATGAACACTGAAGCTTTCTTT.

This chain connects TRBV18 to TRBJ2-5; D is perhaps TRBD2 (6 bases). V was clipped by 5 bases and J by 5 bases, with 24 bases between them. CDR3 length: 17 residues. Germline lookup yields CDR1 KGHSH and CDR2 LQKENI. The chain's CDR3 is CASSSSGLTRDWETQYF. CDR3 DNA: TGTGCCAGCTCATCATCCGGGCTAACCCGGGACTGGGAGACCCAGTACTTC.

This clonotype was recorded a few times. The CDR3 here is CASRLNRESSSYNEQFF. For the CDR3, the DNA is TGTGCCAGCAGACTGAACAGGGAGTCCAGCTCCTACAATGAGCAGTTCTTC. The chain is built from TRBV6-2 or TRBV6-3 and TRBJ2-1; TRBD1 is a possible D gene (6 bases). Germline CDR1 MNHEY, CDR2 SVGEGT. V shed 6 bases and J shed 0 bases, with 18 bases lying between them. This CDR3 region has 17 residues.

This clonotype has more than one count but fewer than ten. The chain links TRBV27 to TRBJ2-7; a possible D gene is TRBD2 (6 bases). Germline V gene sequence: CDR1 MNHEY, CDR2 SMNVEV (reference sequence). V dropped 2 bases and J dropped 7 bases, with 12 bases sitting between them. This CDR3 is 13 amino acids long. The CDR3 loop is CASSLARGREQYF. CDR3 in DNA: TGTGCCAGCAGTTTAGCCCGGGGGAGGGAGCAGTACTTC.

A few counts support this clonotype. In DNA form, the CDR3 reads TGTGCCAGCAGACCCACTGGGGGAGACTCCTACGAGCAGTACTTC. Translating gives CASRPTGGDSYEQYF. The rearrangement links TRBV6-1 to TRBJ2-7; either TRBD1 or TRBD2 may fit D (5 bases each). The CDR3 extends over 15 amino acids. CDR1 is MNHNS and CDR2 is SASEGT in the germline V gene. V was pared by 6 bases and J by 0 bases, with 15 bases between.

This clonotype was recorded many times. J is TRBJ2-1 and V is TRBV12-3 or TRBV12-4; 9 nucleotides line up with TRBD2. This CDR3 is built from 14 residues. The junction had 3 bases not matched to a gene; V was cut back by 3 bases and J by 6 bases. The CDR3 loop is CASSFAGGSNEQFF. In DNA, the CDR3 is TGTGCCAGCAGTTTCGCGGGGGGGAGCAATGAGCAGTTCTTC.

This clonotype was counted at least ten times. This chain connects TRBV5-1 to TRBJ2-2; D may match TRBD1 or TRBD2 (5 bases each). Germline CDR1 is SGHRS and CDR2 is YFSETQ. With 7 bases removed from V and 3 bases from J, the gap between germline ends came to 13 bases. This CDR3 region has 14 residues. The CDR3 DNA follows: TGCGCCAGCGCCGGGACGGCAGACACCGGGGAGCTGTTTTTT. As protein: CASAGTADTGELFF.

The V and J genes are TRBV7-2 and TRBJ2-1; unclear D gene. V dropped 0 bases and J dropped 2 bases, with 11 bases sitting between them. The germline V gene encodes CDR1 SGHTA and CDR2 FQGNSA. CDR3 length: 16 amino acids. The CDR3 sequence: CASSLALAYPYNEQFF. CDR3 sequence (DNA): TGTGCCAGCAGCTTAGCGTTAGCTTACCCCTACAATGAGCAGTTCTTC.

J is TRBJ2-7 and V is TRBV20-1; 11 bases line up with TRBD2. This CDR3 is built from 19 residues. J was trimmed by 1 base and V by 5 bases; bases with no gene match: 19. Germline V gene sequence: CDR1 DFQATT, CDR2 SNEGSKA (reference sequence). CDR3 sequence (DNA): TGCAGTGCTGACCTCCGGGTCCAGATTGGGACTAGCGGATCCTACGAGCAGTACTTC. This codes for CSADLRVQIGTSGSYEQYF.

The chain joins TRBV20-1 to TRBJ2-2; the D gene is possibly TRBD1 (6 bases). CDR3 length: 15 amino acids. Trimming stripped 6 bases from V and 7 bases from J, with 21 bases between. Per the germline V gene, CDR1 is DFQATT and CDR2 is SNEGSKA (reference sequence). The CDR3 nucleotides are TGCAGTGCCCCCATCCGAGTCCCAGGGGTCGGGGAGCTGTTTTTT. The encoded protein is CSAPIRVPGVGELFF.

The chain is built from TRBV21-1 and TRBJ2-6; TRBD1, the D gene given by the table, was not confirmed from the DNA. TRBV21-1 is a documented pseudogene. This CDR3 region has 21 residues. The CDR3 here is CASSSILRGTGGSSGANVLTF. In DNA form, the CDR3 reads TGTGCCAGCAGCTCTATCCTAAGGGGGACAGGTGGGAGCTCTGGGGCCAACGTCCTGACTTTC.

The rearrangement uses TRBV4-3 and TRBJ2-3; D remains ambiguous. Between the trimmed V and J ends, which lost 0 bases and 4 bases, there was a span of 8 bases. This CDR3 spans 14 amino acids. Germline-derived CDR1 and CDR2 are LGHNA and YSLEER. The CDR3, as DNA: TGCGCCAGCAGCCAAGACAGGCCCTCAGATACGCAGTATTTT. Translated, it gives CASSQDRPSDTQYF.

The V call is TRBV5-1, the J call TRBJ1-1; 10 bases fit TRBD1. This CDR3 has 17 amino acids. CDR1 SGHRS and CDR2 YFSETQ come from the germline V gene. V dropped 4 bases and J dropped 0; count of bases not matched to a gene: 9. Here the CDR3 DNA reads TGCGCCAGCAGCAAGACAGGGGGCGCGATCATGAACACTGAAGCTTTCTTT. This sequence encodes CASSKTGGAIMNTEAFF. Supplemented by reference TRBV5-1 and TRBJ1-1, the full variable domain reads KAGVTQTPRYLIKTRGQQVTLSCSPISGHRSVSWYQQTPGQGLQFLFEYFSETQRNKGNFPGRFSGRQFSNSRSEMNVSTLELGDSALYLCASSKTGGAIMNTEAFFGQGTRLTVV.

The chain couples TRBV20-1 to TRBJ2-2, with D uncertain. CDR3 length equals 13 residues. Germline CDR1 DFQATT, CDR2 SNEGSKA (reference sequence). V lost 2 bases to trimming and J lost 4 bases, with 8 bases between them. The CDR3 bases are TGCAGTGCTAGATTCTACTTCACCGGGGAGCTGTTTTTT. Translating gives CSARFYFTGELFF.